This T cell receptor (beta chain) was documented in a study of blood T cell repertoires in COVID-19. Study as a whole: Samples taken during acute and convalescent COVID-19 were collected in the United States, Italy and Spain. Sources were T cells, B-cell-depleted T cells, or PBMCs; the material itself was cDNA or gDNA.

CDR3 length: 15 amino acids. Germline V gives CDR1 MNHEY, CDR2 SVGAGI. The V and J ends lost 7 bases and 4 bases, in that order; junction bases with no gene match: 6. In the original analysis: Reference gene primer amplification gave nucleated cell count estimates. The table came from immunoSEQ multiplex PCR; TCRdb's copy has only in-frame clones and leaves some out. The V and J calls and clone size come from that table; D and trimming were worked out from the DNA. The table records more than 90,000 clones, 81% of them present only once. The sample consisted of peripheral blood. The sequence was obtained from a man between 60 and 75 years old with acute or convalescent COVID-19. The J gene is TRBJ2-3, the V gene TRBV6-5, with 12 nucleotides matching TRBD1. The CDR3 nucleotides read TGTGCCAGCATTCCGGGACAGGGGGCACCAGATACGCAGTATTTT. It is translated as CASIPGQGAPDTQYF.